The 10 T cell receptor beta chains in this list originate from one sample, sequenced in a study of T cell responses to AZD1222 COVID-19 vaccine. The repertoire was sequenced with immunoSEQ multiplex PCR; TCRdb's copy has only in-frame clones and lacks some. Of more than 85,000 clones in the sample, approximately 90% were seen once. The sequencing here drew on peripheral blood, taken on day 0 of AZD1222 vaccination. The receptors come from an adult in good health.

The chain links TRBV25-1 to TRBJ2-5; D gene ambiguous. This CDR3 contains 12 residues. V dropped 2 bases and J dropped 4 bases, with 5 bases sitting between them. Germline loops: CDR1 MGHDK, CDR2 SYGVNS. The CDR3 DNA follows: TGTGCCAGCAGTGAAGGATTAGAGACCCAGTACTTC. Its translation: CASSEGLETQYF. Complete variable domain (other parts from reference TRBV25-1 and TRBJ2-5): EADIYQTPRYLVIGTGKKITLECSQTMGHDKMYWYQQDPGMELHLIHYSYGVNSTEKGDLSSESTVSRIRTEHFPLTLESARPSHTSQYLCASSEGLETQYFGPGTRLLVL.

The CDR3 loop is CACGTGGRNYGYTF. The CDR3 bases are TGTGCCTGCGGGACAGGGGGAAGAAACTATGGCTACACCTTC. The chain carries TRBV30 and TRBJ1-2; 11 bases map to TRBD1. CDR3 length: 14 amino acids. Trimming removed 6 bases from V and 2 bases from J; junction bases left unmatched: 5. Germline loops: CDR1 GTSNPN, CDR2 SVGIG (reference sequence).

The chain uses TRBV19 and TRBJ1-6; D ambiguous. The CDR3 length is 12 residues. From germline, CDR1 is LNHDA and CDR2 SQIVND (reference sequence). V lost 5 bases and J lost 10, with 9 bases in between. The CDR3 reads CASSWPNSPLHF. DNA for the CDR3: TGTGCCAGTAGTTGGCCCAACTCACCCCTCCACTTT.

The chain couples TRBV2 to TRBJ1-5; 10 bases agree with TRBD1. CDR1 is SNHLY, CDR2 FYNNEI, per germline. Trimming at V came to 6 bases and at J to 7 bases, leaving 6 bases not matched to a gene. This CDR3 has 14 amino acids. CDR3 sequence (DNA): TGTGCCAGCAGAAAAGACAGGGGGCCCCAGCCCCAGCATTTT. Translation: CASRKDRGPQPQHF.

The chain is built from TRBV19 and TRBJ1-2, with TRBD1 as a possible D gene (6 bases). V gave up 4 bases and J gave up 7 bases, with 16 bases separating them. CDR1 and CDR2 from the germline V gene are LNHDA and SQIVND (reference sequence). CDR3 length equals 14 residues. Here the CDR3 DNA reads TGTGCCAGTAGTAGCCTACAGGGCCTCCTTGGCTACACCTTC. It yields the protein CASSSLQGLLGYTF. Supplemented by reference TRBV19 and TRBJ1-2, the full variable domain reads DGGITQSPKYLFRKEGQNVTLSCEQNLNHDAMYWYRQDPGQGLRLIYYSQIVNDFQKGDIAEGYSVSREKKESFPLTVTSAQKNPTAFYLCASSSLQGLLGYTFGSGTRLTVV.

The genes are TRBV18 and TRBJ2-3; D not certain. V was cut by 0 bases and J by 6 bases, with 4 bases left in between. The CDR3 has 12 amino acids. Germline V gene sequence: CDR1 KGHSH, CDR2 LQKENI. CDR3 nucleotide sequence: TGTGCCAGCTCACCACCGGCGGATACGCAGTATTTT. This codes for CASSPPADTQYF.

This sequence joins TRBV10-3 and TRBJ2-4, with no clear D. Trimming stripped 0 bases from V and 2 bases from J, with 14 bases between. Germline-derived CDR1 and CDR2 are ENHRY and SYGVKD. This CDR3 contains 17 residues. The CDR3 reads CAISESGLTLTKNIQYF. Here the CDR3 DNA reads TGTGCCATCAGTGAGTCCGGGCTGACCTTGACCAAAAACATTCAGTACTTC.

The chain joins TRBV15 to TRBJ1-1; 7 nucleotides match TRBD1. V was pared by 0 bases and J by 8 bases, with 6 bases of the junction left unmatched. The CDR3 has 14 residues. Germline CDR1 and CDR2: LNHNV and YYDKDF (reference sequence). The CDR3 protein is CATSREPQGLEAFF. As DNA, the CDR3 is TGTGCCACCAGCAGAGAACCACAGGGGTTGGAAGCTTTCTTT.

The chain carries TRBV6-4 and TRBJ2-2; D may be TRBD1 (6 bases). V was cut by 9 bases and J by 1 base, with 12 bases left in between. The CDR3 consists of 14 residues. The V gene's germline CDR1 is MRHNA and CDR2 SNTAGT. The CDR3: CASRQDMNTGELFF. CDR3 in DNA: TGTGCCAGTAGACAGGACATGAACACCGGGGAGCTGTTTTTT.

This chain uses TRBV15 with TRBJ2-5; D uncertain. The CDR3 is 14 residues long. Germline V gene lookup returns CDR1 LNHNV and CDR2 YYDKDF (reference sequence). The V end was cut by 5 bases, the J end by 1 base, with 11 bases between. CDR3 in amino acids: CATSGPDSQETQYF. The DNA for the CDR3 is TGTGCCACCAGCGGGCCCGATAGCCAAGAGACCCAGTACTTC.